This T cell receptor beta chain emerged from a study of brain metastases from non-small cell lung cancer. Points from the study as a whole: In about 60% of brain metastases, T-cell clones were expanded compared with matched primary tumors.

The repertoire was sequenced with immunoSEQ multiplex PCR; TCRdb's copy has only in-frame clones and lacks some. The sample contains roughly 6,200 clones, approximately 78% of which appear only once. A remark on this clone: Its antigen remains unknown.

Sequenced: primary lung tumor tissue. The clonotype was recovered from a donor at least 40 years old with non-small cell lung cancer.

The CDR3 is CASSRTGGQETQYF. In DNA, the CDR3 is TGTGCCAGCAGTCGGACAGGGGGCCAAGAGACCCAGTACTTC. This chain links TRBV27 with TRBJ2-5; 10 bases line up with TRBD1. This CDR3 has 14 residues. CDR1 is MNHEY and CDR2 is SMNVEV in the germline V gene (reference sequence). V lost 5 bases and J lost 1; bases outside the gene matches: 1.